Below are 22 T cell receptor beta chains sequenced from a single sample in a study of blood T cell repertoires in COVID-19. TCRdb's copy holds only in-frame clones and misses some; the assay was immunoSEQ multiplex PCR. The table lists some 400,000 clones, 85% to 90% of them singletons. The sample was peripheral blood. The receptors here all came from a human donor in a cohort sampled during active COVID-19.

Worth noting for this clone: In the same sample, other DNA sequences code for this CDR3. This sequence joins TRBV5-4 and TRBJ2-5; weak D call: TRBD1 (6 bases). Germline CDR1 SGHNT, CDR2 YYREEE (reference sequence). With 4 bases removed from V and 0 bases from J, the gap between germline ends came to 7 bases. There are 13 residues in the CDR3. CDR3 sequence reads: CASSRDNQETQYF. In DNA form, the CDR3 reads TGTGCCAGCAGCCGGGACAACCAAGAGACCCAGTACTTC.

CDR3 sequence (DNA): TGTGCCAGCAGCTTGGTGGGACAGGGCCTCACAGATACGCAGTATTTT. Protein sequence: CASSLVGQGLTDTQYF. This chain joins TRBV11-2 and TRBJ2-3; 9 bases are a match to TRBD1. CDR1 is SGHAT and CDR2 is FQNNGV in the germline V gene. CDR3 length: 16 amino acids. The V and J ends lost 3 bases and 2 bases, in that order; junction bases with no gene match: 6.

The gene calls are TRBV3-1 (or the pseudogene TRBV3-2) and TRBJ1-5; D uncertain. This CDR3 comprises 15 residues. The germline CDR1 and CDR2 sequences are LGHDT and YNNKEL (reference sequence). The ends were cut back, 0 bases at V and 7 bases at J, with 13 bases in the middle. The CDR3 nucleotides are TGTGCCAGCAGCCAAGATTTTGGGTTCGGGCAGCCCCAGCATTTT. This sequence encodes CASSQDFGFGQPQHF.

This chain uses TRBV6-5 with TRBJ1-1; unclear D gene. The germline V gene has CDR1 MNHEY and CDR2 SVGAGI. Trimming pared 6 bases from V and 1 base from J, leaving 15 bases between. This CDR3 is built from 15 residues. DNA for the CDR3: TGTGCCAGCAGCGACCAGGCACGGGAGAACACTGAAGCTTTCTTT. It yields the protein CASSDQARENTEAFF.

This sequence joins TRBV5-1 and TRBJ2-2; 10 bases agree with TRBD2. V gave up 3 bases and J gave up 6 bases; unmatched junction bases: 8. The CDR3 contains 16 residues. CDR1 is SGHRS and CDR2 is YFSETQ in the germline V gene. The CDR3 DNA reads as TGCGCCAGCAGCTCCAAGAGCGGGGGGGCCGCCGGGGAGCTGTTTTTT. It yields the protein CASSSKSGGAAGELFF.

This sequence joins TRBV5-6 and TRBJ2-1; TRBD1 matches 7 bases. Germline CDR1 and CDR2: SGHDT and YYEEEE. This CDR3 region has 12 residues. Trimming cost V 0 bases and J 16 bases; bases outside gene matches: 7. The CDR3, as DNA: TGTGCCAGCAGCTTGGATCAGGGGGATTTTTTCTTC. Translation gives CASSLDQGDFFF.

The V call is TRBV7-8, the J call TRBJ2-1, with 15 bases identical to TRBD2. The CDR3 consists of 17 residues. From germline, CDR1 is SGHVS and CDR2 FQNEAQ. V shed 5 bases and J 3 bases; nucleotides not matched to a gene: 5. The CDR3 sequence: CASSLGLAGGIYNEQFF. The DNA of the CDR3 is TGTGCCAGCAGCCTGGGACTAGCGGGAGGTATCTACAATGAGCAGTTCTTC.

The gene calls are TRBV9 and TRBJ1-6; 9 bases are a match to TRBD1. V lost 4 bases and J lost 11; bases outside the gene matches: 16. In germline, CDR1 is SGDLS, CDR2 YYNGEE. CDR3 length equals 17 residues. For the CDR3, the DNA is TGTGCCAGCAGCTCCCAGGGGCTCACAGGGGGCTGGGCACCCCTCCACTTT. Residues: CASSSQGLTGGWAPLHF.

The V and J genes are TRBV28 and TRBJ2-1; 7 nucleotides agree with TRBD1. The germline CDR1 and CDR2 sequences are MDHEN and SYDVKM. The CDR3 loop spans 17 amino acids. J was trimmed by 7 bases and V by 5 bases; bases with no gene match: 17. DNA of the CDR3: TGTGCCAGCAGTACCCGACAGGGCGAAAGTCCGGGAAATGAGCAGTTCTTC. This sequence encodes CASSTRQGESPGNEQFF.

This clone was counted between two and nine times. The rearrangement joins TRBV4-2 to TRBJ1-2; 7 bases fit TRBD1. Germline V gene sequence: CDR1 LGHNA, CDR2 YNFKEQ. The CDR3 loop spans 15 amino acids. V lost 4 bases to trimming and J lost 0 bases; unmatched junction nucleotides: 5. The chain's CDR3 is CASSRDRASNYGYTF. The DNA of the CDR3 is TGTGCCAGCAGCCGGGACAGAGCCTCTAACTATGGCTACACCTTC.

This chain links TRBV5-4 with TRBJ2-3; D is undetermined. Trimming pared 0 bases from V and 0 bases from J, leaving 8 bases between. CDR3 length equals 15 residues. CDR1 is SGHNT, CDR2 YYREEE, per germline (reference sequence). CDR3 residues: CASSLAPGSTDTQYF. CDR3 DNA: TGTGCCAGCAGCTTGGCCCCGGGTAGCACAGATACGCAGTATTTT. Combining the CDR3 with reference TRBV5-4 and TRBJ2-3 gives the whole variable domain ETGVTQSPTHLIKTRGQQVTLRCSSQSGHNTVSWYQQALGQGPQFIFQYYREEENGRGNFPPRFSGLQFPNYSSELNVNALELDDSALYLCASSLAPGSTDTQYFGPGTRLTVL.

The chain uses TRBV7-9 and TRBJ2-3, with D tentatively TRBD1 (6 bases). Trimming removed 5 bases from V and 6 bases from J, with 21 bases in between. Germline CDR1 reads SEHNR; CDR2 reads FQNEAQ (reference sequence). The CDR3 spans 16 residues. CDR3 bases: TGTGCCAGCAGCACCCTACCCCCACAGGGTTACGATACGCAGTATTTT. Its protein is CASSTLPPQGYDTQYF. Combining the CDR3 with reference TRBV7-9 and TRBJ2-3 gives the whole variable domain DTGVSQNPRHKITKRGQNVTFRCDPISEHNRLYWYRQTLGQGPEFLTYFQNEAQLEKSRLLSDRFSAERPKGSFSTLEIQRTEQGDSAMYLCASSTLPPQGYDTQYFGPGTRLTVL.

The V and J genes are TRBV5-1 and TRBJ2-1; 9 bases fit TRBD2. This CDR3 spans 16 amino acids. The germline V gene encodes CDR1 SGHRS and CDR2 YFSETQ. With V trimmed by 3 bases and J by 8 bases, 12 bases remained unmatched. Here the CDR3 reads CASSSTGTSFQDEQFF. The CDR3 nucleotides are TGCGCCAGCAGCTCCACCGGGACTAGCTTCCAAGATGAGCAGTTCTTC.

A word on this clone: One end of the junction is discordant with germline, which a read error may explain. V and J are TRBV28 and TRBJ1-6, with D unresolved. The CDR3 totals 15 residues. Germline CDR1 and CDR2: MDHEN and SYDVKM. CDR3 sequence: CANSLTREGNSPLHF. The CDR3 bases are TGTGCCAACAGTCTTACCCGGGAGGGCAATTCACCCCTCCACTTT.

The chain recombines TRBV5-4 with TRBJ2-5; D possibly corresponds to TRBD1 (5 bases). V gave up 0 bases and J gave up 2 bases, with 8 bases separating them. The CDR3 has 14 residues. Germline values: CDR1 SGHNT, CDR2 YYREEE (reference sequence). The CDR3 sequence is CASSLDRFQETQYF. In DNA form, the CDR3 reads TGTGCCAGCAGCTTGGACAGGTTTCAAGAGACCCAGTACTTC.

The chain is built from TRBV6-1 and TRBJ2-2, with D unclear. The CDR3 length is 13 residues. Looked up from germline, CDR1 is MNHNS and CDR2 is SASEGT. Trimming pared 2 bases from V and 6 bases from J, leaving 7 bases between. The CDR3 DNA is TGTGCCAGCAGTGAACCCCGGGCCGGGGAGCTGTTTTTT. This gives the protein CASSEPRAGELFF.

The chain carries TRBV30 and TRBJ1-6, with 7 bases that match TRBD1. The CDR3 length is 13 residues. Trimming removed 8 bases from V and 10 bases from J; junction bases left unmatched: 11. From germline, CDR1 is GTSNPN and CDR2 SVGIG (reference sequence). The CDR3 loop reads CAVSTGIRSPLHF. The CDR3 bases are TGTGCCGTCTCGACAGGGATCAGATCACCCCTCCACTTT. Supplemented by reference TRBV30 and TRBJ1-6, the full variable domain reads SQTIHQWPATLVQPVGSPLSLECTVEGTSNPNLYWYRQAAGRGLQLLFYSVGIGQISSEVPQNLSASRPQDRQFILSSKKLLLSDSGFYLCAVSTGIRSPLHFGNGTRLTVT.

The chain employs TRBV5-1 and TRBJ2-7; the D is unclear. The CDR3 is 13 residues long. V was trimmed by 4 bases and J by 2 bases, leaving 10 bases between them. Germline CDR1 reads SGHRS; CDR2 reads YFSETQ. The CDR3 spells CASSTLGAYEQYF. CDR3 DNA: TGCGCCAGCAGCACCCTCGGAGCCTACGAGCAGTACTTC.

CDR3 DNA: TGTGCCAGCAGCCAGGCCCCTGGCGGGACAGGGAGCAATCAGCCCCAGCATTTT. This translates into CASSQAPGGTGSNQPQHF. The V gene is TRBV7-2, the J gene TRBJ1-5, with 9 bases lining up with TRBD1. The CDR3 is 18 amino acids. Germline CDR1 reads SGHTA; CDR2 reads FQGNSA. The V and J ends lost 5 bases and 1 base, in that order; junction bases with no gene match: 12. The whole variable domain, filled in from reference TRBV7-2 and TRBJ1-5, reads GAGVSQSPSNKVTEKGKDVELRCDPISGHTALYWYRQSLGQGLEFLIYFQGNSAPDKSGLPSDRFSAERTGGSVSTLTIQRTQQEDSAVYLCASSQAPGGTGSNQPQHFGDGTRLSIL.

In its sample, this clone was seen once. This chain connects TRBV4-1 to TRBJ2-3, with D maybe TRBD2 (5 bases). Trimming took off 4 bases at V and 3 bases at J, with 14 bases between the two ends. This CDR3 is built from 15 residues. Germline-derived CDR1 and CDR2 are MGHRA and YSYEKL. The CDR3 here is CASSPVLGITDTQYF. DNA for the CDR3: TGCGCCAGCAGCCCAGTACTAGGGATTACAGATACGCAGTATTTT.

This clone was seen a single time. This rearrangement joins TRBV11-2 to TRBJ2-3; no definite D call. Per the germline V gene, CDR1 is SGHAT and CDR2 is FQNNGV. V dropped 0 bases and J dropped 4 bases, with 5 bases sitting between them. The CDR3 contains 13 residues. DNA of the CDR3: TGTGCCAGCAGCTTAGATCCCGCAGATACGCAGTATTTT. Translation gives CASSLDPADTQYF.

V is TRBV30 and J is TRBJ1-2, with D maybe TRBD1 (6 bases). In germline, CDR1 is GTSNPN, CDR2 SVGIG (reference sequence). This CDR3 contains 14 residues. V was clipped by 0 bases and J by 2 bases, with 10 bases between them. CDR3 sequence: CAWSVPGDNYGYTF. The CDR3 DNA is TGTGCCTGGAGTGTACCAGGGGACAACTATGGCTACACCTTC.